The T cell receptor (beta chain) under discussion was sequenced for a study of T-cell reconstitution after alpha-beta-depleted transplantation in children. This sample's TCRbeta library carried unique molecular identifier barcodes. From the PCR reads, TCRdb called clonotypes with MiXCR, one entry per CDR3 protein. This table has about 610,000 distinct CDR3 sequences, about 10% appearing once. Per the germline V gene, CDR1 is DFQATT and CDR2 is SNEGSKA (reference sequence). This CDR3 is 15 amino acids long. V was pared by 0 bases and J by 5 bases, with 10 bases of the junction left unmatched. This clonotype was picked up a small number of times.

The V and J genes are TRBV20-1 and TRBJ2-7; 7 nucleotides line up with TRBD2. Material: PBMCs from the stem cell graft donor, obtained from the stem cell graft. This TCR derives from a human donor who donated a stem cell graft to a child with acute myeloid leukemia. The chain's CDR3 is CSARDLSGRFDEQYF. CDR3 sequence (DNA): TGCAGTGCTAGAGATCTCTCCGGGAGGTTCGACGAGCAGTACTTC.